These T cell receptor beta chains were read from a single sample in a study of blood T cells in healthy people across ages. TCRdb analysed the 5' RACE reads with MiXCR anew, one entry per CDR3 protein. The table includes about 1.1 million distinct CDR3 sequences, roughly two fifths detected once. The sample consisted of blood. The receptors originated from a man aged 18 to 35 in good health. CDR3s include the opening cysteine and the closing phenylalanine or tryptophan. The D gene is left open where the match is weak. Clone size is given for some rows only: seen once, a few or many times, or a class if the clone is expanded.

V	J	size	D	CDR3	DNA
TRBV10-3	TRBJ1-2	NA	NA	CAINAYLGSYGYTF	TGTGCCATCAATGCTTATCTGGGGAGTTATGGCTACACCTTC
TRBV6-2/TRBV6-3	TRBJ2-1	NA	TRBD2	CASSSGTSVGSEQFF	TGTGCCAGCAGCTCCGGGACTAGCGTGGGTAGTGAGCAGTTCTTC
TRBV6-4	TRBJ1-2	NA	NA	CASSEEPHYGYTF	TGTGCCAGCAGTGAGGAGCCCCACTATGGCTACACCTTC
TRBV25-1	TRBJ1-1	NA	NA	CASSKSQGKNTEVFF	TGTGCCAGCAGTAAATCCCAGGGAAAGAACACTGAAGTTTTCTTT
TRBV27	TRBJ1-6	few	NA	CASSNGDGRNSPLHF	TGTGCCAGCAGTAACGGGGACGGCAGGAATTCACCCCTCCACTTT
TRBV7-2	TRBJ1-4	few	NA	CASSLQYPNEKLFF	TGTGCCAGCAGCTTACAGTATCCTAATGAAAAACTGTTTTTT
TRBV6-4	TRBJ2-2	few	TRBD2	CATGTSATGELFF	TGTGCCACTGGGACTAGCGCCACCGGGGAGCTGTTTTTT
TRBV14	TRBJ1-4	few	NA	CASSQGYAGTMNEKLFF	TGTGCCAGCAGCCAAGGCTACGCCGGGACAATGAATGAAAAACTGTTTTTT
TRBV6-2/TRBV6-3	TRBJ2-7	NA	NA	CASSFLSGRTEAYEQYF	TGTGCCAGCAGTTTTCTAAGCGGTCGGACAGAGGCCTACGAGCAGTACTTC
TRBV12-3/TRBV12-4	TRBJ1-4	NA	NA	CASSLTARANEKLFF	TGTGCCAGCAGTTTGACGGCCAGGGCGAACGAAAAACTGTTTTTT
TRBV29-1	TRBJ1-2	NA	NA	CSGSPGTDYGYTF	TGCAGCGGCTCCCCCGGGACGGACTATGGCTACACCTTC
TRBV5-1	TRBJ2-3	NA	NA	CASSLVGRITDTQYF	TGCGCCAGCAGCTTGGTGGGCCGAATCACAGATACGCAGTATTTT
TRBV6-1	TRBJ2-1	NA	NA	CASSERGTGAYNVQFF	TGTGCCAGCAGTGAACGCGGGACGGGAGCCTACAATGTGCAGTTCTTC
TRBV12-3/TRBV12-4	TRBJ2-1	NA	NA	CASGTMYNEQFF	TGTGCTTCCGGGACAATGTACAATGAGCAGTTCTTC
TRBV4-2	TRBJ2-3	NA	NA	CASSQATTVTDTQYF	TGTGCCAGCAGCCAAGCTACGACAGTCACAGATACGCAGTATTTT
TRBV4-2	TRBJ1-1	NA	NA	CASNQESLGAANTEAFF	TGTGCCAGCAACCAAGAAAGCCTTGGGGCAGCGAACACTGAAGCTTTCTTT
TRBV12-3/TRBV12-4	TRBJ1-5	NA	TRBD1	CASSFPSQGEQPQHF	TGTGCCAGCAGTTTTCCTTCGCAGGGGGAACAGCCCCAGCATTTT
TRBV6-4	TRBJ1-5	NA	NA	CARQGNQPQHF	TGTGCCAGACAGGGCAATCAGCCCCAGCATTTT
TRBV3-1	TRBJ2-3	NA	NA	CASSRSQRPDTQYF	TGTGCCAGCAGCCGCTCGCAGCGCCCGGATACGCAGTATTTT
TRBV4-2	TRBJ1-1	NA	NA	CASSHGGAQPEAFF	TGTGCCAGCAGCCATGGAGGGGCGCAGCCTGAAGCTTTCTTT
TRBV12-3/TRBV12-4	TRBJ2-2	NA	TRBD1	CASIRDRGTGELFF	TGTGCCAGCATTCGGGACAGGGGGACCGGGGAGCTGTTTTTT
TRBV9	TRBJ2-1	many	TRBD1	CASSVAHRGHEQFF	TGTGCCAGCAGCGTAGCTCACAGGGGGCATGAGCAGTTCTTC
TRBV10-3	TRBJ1-2	few	NA	CAISEYRTANYGYTF	TGTGCCATCAGTGAATACAGGACAGCTAACTATGGCTACACCTTC
TRBV5-1	TRBJ2-1	NA	TRBD2	CASSKTSGLSYNEQFF	TGCGCCAGCAGCAAAACTAGCGGGCTCTCCTACAATGAGCAGTTCTTC
TRBV20-1	TRBJ1-2	NA	NA	CSARAQTGSRGYTF	TGCAGTGCGAGAGCCCAAACAGGGAGCCGCGGCTACACCTTC
TRBV4-3	TRBJ2-1	NA	TRBD2	CASTLRLAGGPNEQFF	TGCGCCAGCACCCTCCGACTAGCGGGGGGCCCCAATGAGCAGTTCTTC
TRBV12-3/TRBV12-4	TRBJ2-3	NA	NA	CASSRSYGSADTQYF	TGTGCCAGCAGTAGATCCTATGGAAGCGCAGATACGCAGTATTTT
TRBV20-1	TRBJ2-1	NA	TRBD2	CSARLAGGHEQFF	TGCAGTGCTAGACTAGCGGGGGGGCATGAGCAGTTCTTC
TRBV20-1	TRBJ2-3	NA	TRBD1	CSAGNAGTVTQYF	TGCAGTGCCGGGAATGCCGGGACAGTCACGCAGTATTTT
TRBV4-1	TRBJ1-1	NA	NA	CASSQDAAYLGAFF	TGCGCCAGCAGCCAAGATGCGGCGTACCTTGGAGCTTTCTTT
TRBV7-2	TRBJ1-5	NA	NA	CASSLVTGNSNQSQHF	TGTGCCAGCAGCTTAGTAACAGGGAATAGCAATCAGTCCCAGCATTTT
TRBV6-4	TRBJ2-7	NA	TRBD2	CASSAGGMDEQYF	TGTGCCAGCAGTGCGGGGGGAATGGACGAGCAGTACTTC
TRBV7-2	TRBJ1-6	NA	TRBD1	CASSLVGTEGSPLHF	TGTGCCAGCAGCTTAGTCGGGACAGAAGGCTCACCCCTCCACTTT
TRBV20-1	TRBJ2-5	NA	TRBD1	CSAPGQDQETQYF	TGCAGTGCTCCCGGACAGGACCAAGAGACCCAGTACTTC
TRBV19	TRBJ2-1	few	TRBD1	CASRRDTGGSYNEQFF	TGTGCCAGTAGAAGGGACACAGGGGGGAGTTACAATGAGCAGTTCTTC
TRBV7-9	TRBJ2-5	once	NA	CASSLEAPQQTQYF	TGTGCCAGCAGCTTAGAGGCACCCCAACAGACCCAGTACTTC
TRBV7-2	TRBJ2-7	few	TRBD2	CASSPKGIAGYEQYF	TGTGCCAGCAGCCCGAAGGGAATAGCGGGCTACGAGCAGTACTTC